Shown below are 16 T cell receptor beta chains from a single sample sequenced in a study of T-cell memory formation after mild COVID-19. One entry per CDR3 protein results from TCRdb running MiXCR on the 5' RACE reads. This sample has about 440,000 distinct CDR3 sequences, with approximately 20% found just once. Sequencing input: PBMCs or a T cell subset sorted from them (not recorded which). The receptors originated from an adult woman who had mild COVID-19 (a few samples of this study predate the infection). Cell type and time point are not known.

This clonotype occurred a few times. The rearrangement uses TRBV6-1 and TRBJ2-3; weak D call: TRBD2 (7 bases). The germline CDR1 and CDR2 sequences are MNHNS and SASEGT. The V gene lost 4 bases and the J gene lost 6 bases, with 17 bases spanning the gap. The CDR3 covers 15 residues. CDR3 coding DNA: TGTGCCAGCAGTGGAGGCGGGGGCCCGGGGGATACGCAGTATTTT. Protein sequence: CASSGGGGPGDTQYF.

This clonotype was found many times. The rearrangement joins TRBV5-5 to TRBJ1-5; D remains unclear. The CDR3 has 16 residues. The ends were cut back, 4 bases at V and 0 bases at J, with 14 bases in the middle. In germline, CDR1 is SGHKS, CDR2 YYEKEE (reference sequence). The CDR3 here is CASSPLGGDSNQPQHF. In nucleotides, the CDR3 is TGTGCCAGCAGCCCCCTTGGCGGGGATAGCAATCAGCCCCAGCATTTT.

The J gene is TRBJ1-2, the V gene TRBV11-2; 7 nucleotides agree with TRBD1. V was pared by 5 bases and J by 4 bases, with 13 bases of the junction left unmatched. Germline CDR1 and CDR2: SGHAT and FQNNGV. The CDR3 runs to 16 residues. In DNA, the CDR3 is TGTGCCAGCAGCACCCCCCGGGACAGCGCTCCCTATGGCTACACCTTC. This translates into CASSTPRDSAPYGYTF.

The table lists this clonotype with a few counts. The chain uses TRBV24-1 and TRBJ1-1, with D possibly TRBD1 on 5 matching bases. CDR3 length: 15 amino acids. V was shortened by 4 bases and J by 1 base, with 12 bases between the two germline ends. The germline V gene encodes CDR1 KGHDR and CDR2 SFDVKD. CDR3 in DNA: TGTGCCACCAGTGACTCGGGACCTTCGAACACTGAAGCTTTCTTT. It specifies CATSDSGPSNTEAFF.

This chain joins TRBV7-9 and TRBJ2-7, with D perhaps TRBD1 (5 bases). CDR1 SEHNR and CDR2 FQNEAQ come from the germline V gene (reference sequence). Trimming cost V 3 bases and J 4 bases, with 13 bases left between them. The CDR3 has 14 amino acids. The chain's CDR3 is CASSLYDSKYEQYF. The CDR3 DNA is TGTGCCAGCAGCTTGTACGACAGCAAATACGAGCAGTACTTC. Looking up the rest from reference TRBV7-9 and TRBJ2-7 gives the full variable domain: DTGVSQNPRHKITKRGQNVTFRCDPISEHNRLYWYRQTLGQGPEFLTYFQNEAQLEKSRLLSDRFSAERPKGSFSTLEIQRTEQGDSAMYLCASSLYDSKYEQYFGPGTRLTVT.

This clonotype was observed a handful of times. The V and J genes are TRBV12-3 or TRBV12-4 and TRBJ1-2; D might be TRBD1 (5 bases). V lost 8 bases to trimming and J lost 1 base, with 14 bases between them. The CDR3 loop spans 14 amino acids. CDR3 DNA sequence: TGTGCCAGCCATTCCGGGACGGTTAACTATGGCTACACCTTC. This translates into CASHSGTVNYGYTF.

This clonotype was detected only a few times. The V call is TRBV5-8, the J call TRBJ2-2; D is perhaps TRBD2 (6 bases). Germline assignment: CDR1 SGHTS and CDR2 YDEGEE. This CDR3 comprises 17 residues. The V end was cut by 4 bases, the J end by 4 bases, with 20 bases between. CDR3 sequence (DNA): TGTGCCAGCAGCAGGAGTATGGGGGACTGGGTCACCGGGGAGCTGTTTTTT. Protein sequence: CASSRSMGDWVTGELFF.

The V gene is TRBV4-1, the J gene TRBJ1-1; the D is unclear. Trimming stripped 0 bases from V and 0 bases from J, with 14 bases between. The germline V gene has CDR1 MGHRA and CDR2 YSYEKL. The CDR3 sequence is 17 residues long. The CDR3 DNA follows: TGCGCCAGCAGCCAAGAACCCGTCGGCAGGCTGAACACTGAAGCTTTCTTT. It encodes CASSQEPVGRLNTEAFF.

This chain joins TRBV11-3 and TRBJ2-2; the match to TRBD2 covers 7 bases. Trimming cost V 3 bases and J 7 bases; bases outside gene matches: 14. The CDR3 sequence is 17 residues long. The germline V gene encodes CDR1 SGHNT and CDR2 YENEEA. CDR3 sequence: CASSFPSGNTHSGELFF. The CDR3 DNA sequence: TGTGCCAGCAGCTTTCCCAGCGGGAATACACACAGCGGGGAGCTGTTTTTT.

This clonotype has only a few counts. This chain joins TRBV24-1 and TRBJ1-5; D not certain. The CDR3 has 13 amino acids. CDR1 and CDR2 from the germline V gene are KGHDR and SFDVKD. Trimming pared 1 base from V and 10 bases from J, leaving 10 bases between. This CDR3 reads CATSDFLSSPQHF. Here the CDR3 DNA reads TGTGCCACCAGTGATTTCTTGAGTTCCCCCCAGCATTTT.

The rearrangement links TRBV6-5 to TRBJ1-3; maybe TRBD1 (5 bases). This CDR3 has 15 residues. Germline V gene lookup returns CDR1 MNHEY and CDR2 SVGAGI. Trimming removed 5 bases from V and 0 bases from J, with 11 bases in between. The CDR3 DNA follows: TGTGCCAGCAGTATCGGACAAACCTCTGGAAACACCATATATTTT. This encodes CASSIGQTSGNTIYF.

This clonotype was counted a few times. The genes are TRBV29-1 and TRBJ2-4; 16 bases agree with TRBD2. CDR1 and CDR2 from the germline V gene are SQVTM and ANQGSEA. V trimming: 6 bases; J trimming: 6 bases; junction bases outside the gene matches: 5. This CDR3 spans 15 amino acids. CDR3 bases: TGCAGCGTCACGGGACTAGCGGGGGGGTTAAACATTCAGTACTTC. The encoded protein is CSVTGLAGGLNIQYF.

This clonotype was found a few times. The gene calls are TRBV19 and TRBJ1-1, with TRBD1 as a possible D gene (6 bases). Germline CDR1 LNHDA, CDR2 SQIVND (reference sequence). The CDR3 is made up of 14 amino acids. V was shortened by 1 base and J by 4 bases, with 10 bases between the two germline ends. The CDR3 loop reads CASSIGRGSTEAFF. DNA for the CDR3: TGTGCCAGTAGTATAGGCAGGGGCAGCACTGAAGCTTTCTTT. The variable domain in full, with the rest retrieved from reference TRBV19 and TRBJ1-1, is DGGITQSPKYLFRKEGQNVTLSCEQNLNHDAMYWYRQDPGQGLRLIYYSQIVNDFQKGDIAEGYSVSREKKESFPLTVTSAQKNPTAFYLCASSIGRGSTEAFFGQGTRLTVV.

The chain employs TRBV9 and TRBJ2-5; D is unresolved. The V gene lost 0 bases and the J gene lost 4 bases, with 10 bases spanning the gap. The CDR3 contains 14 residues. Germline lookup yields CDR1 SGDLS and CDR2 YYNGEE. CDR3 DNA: TGTGCCAGCAGCGTAGGCCCGTTAAGAGAGACCCAGTACTTC. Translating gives CASSVGPLRETQYF. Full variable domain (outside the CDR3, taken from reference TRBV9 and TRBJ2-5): DSGVTQTPKHLITATGQRVTLRCSPRSGDLSVYWYQQSLDQGLQFLIQYYNGEERAKGNILERFSAQQFPDLHSELNLSSLELGDSALYFCASSVGPLRETQYFGPGTRLLVL.

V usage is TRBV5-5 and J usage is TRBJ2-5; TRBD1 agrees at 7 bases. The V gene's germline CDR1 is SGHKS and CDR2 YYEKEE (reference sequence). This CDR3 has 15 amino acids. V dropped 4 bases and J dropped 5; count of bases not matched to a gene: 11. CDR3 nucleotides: TGTGCCAGCAGCGGAGTAACAGGGGTAGGGGAGACCCAGTACTTC. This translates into CASSGVTGVGETQYF. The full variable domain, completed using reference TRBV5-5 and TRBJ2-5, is DAGVTQSPTHLIKTRGQQVTLRCSPISGHKSVSWYQQVLGQGPQFIFQYYEKEERGRGNFPDRFSARQFPNYSSELNVNALLLGDSALYLCASSGVTGVGETQYFGPGTRLLVL.

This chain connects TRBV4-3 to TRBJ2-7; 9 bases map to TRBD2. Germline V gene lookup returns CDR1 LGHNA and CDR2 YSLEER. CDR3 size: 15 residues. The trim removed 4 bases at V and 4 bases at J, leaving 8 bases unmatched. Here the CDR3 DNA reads TGCGCCAGCAGCCGGGTAGCGGGAGTCATGTACGAGCAGTACTTC. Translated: CASSRVAGVMYEQYF.